The 20 T cell receptor beta chains reported below all come from one sample, sequenced in a study of blood T cell repertoires in COVID-19. TCRdb keeps only in-frame clones here, not all; method: immunoSEQ multiplex PCR. The repertoire has about 30,000 clones, about 83% of them found once; the top ten carry roughly 22%. The sequencing sample was made of peripheral blood. All receptors derive from a human donor in a cohort sampled during active COVID-19.

CDR3 coding DNA: TGTGCCAGCAGTGGCCAGACTAGCGGGGGTGCTCTGAACACCGGGGAGCTGTTTTTT. Encoded protein: CASSGQTSGGALNTGELFF. This chain joins TRBV2 and TRBJ2-2; 12 bases agree with TRBD2. The CDR3 consists of 19 residues. Trimming cost V 4 bases and J 1 base; bases outside gene matches: 10. Germline values: CDR1 SNHLY, CDR2 FYNNEI. The variable domain in full, with the rest retrieved from reference TRBV2 and TRBJ2-2, is EPEVTQTPSHQVTQMGQEVILRCVPISNHLYFYWYRQILGQKVEFLVSFYNNEISEKSEIFDDQFSVERPDGSNFTLKIRSTKLEDSAMYFCASSGQTSGGALNTGELFFGEGSRLTVL.

The chain links TRBV19 to TRBJ2-7; TRBD1 matches at 7 bases. CDR3 length: 13 residues. The V segment lost 4 bases and the J segment 3 bases; nucleotides outside the gene matches: 3. Germline loops: CDR1 LNHDA, CDR2 SQIVND (reference sequence). For the CDR3, the DNA is TGTGCCAGTAGTAACGGACAGGACTACGAGCAGTACTTC. Translation: CASSNGQDYEQYF.

The V and J genes are TRBV24-1 and TRBJ2-5; the D gene is possibly TRBD2 (5 bases). The V and J ends lost 3 bases and 5 bases respectively, with 12 bases between them. The CDR3 extends over 14 amino acids. CDR1 is KGHDR, CDR2 SFDVKD, per germline. The DNA for the CDR3 is TGTGCCACCAGTGATCCCGGCGGGTCGGAGACCCAGTACTTC. It specifies CATSDPGGSETQYF.

This chain joins TRBV24-1 and TRBJ2-1; 12 bases align to TRBD2. The CDR3 is 16 residues long. The germline CDR1 and CDR2 sequences are KGHDR and SFDVKD. The J segment lost 8 bases and the V segment lost 4 bases, leaving 8 bases of the junction unmatched. CDR3 bases: TGTGCCACCAGTGACCCTAGCGGGGGGGCCGGAGATGAGCAGTTCTTC. This encodes CATSDPSGGAGDEQFF.

The gene calls are TRBV6-6 and TRBJ2-5; D unclear. The CDR3 has 13 amino acids. In germline, CDR1 is MNHNY, CDR2 SVGAGI (reference sequence). Deletions cut 2 bases from V and 4 bases from J, with 8 bases between. The CDR3 loop reads CASSYVTGETQYF. The DNA of the CDR3 is TGTGCCAGCAGTTACGTAACGGGAGAGACCCAGTACTTC.

The chain has TRBV4-2 and TRBJ2-7, with D perhaps matching TRBD1 (6 bases). Germline CDR1 and CDR2: LGHNA and YNFKEQ. The CDR3 is 16 residues long. V lost 1 base to trimming and J lost 2 bases, with 15 bases between them. CDR3 protein: CASSQAGTQGTYEQYF. Written as DNA, the CDR3 is TGTGCCAGCAGCCAAGCCGGGACCCAGGGGACCTACGAGCAGTACTTC.

This sequence joins TRBV7-2 and TRBJ2-1; TRBD2 matches 9 bases. Trimming removed 2 bases from V and 7 bases from J; junction bases left unmatched: 9. The CDR3 extends over 16 amino acids. Germline values: CDR1 SGHTA, CDR2 FQGNSA. In nucleotides, the CDR3 is TGTGCCAGCAGCTTAAGGGTCATAGCGGGAGCAAATGAGCAGTTCTTC. Its protein is CASSLRVIAGANEQFF.

This rearrangement joins TRBV19 to TRBJ2-6; no clear D gene. V was pared by 0 bases and J by 0 bases, with 6 bases between. Germline CDR1 LNHDA, CDR2 SQIVND (reference sequence). The CDR3 is made up of 16 amino acids. The CDR3, as DNA: TGTGCCAGTAGTATAGATCTGTTCTCTGGGGCCAACGTCCTGACTTTC. It is translated as CASSIDLFSGANVLTF.

This clone has just one count. The genes are TRBV11-2 and TRBJ2-1; weak D call: TRBD1 (6 bases). The CDR3 is 13 residues long. Trimming pared 0 bases from V and 15 bases from J, leaving 15 bases between. Germline V gives CDR1 SGHAT, CDR2 FQNNGV. The CDR3 nucleotides read TGTGCCAGCAGCTTAGATCCTAAGACAGGCATGTTCTTC. Its translation is CASSLDPKTGMFF.

The chain links TRBV5-1 to TRBJ2-1; the match to TRBD1 covers 12 bases. Trimming at V came to 4 bases and at J to 5 bases, leaving 7 bases not matched to a gene. The V gene's germline CDR1 is SGHRS and CDR2 YFSETQ. The CDR3 is 16 residues long. CDR3 residues: CASSLGTGGFDNEQFF. DNA for the CDR3: TGCGCCAGCAGCCTCGGGACAGGGGGCTTCGACAATGAGCAGTTCTTC.

V gene TRBV6-2 or TRBV6-3 combines with J gene TRBJ1-6; TRBD1 matches at 10 bases. The CDR3 sequence is 16 residues long. CDR1 MNHEY and CDR2 SVGEGT come from the germline V gene. Germline trimming cut 6 bases from V and 9 bases from J; bases unmatched to any gene: 11. The CDR3 region is CASSSPGQGMGSPLHF. In DNA form, the CDR3 reads TGTGCCAGCAGCTCTCCGGGACAGGGGATGGGTTCACCCCTCCACTTT.

This sequence joins TRBV19 and TRBJ2-3; 9 bases line up with TRBD1. This CDR3 region has 15 residues. The V gene's germline CDR1 is LNHDA and CDR2 SQIVND (reference sequence). J was trimmed by 0 bases and V by 8 bases; bases with no gene match: 6. The CDR3 sequence: CASRNRGPSTDTQYF. The CDR3 nucleotides are TGTGCCAGTCGTAACAGGGGGCCTAGCACAGATACGCAGTATTTT.

This clone is a singleton in its sample. V usage is TRBV6-2 or TRBV6-3 and J usage is TRBJ2-7; TRBD1 agrees at 7 bases. Losses at the gene ends were 4 bases for V and 5 bases for J; bases not matched to a gene: 5. This CDR3 region has 13 residues. CDR1 and CDR2 from the germline V gene are MNHEY and SVGEGT. CDR3 sequence: CASSLQGFDEQYF. The CDR3 region has the DNA TGTGCCAGCAGTTTACAGGGGTTCGACGAGCAGTACTTC.

V gene TRBV10-1 combines with J gene TRBJ2-7; TRBD1 agrees at 7 bases. Unmatched junction bases numbered 10, after V lost 6 bases and J lost 5 bases. Per germline, CDR1 WNHNN and CDR2 SYGVQD (reference sequence). This CDR3 spans 14 amino acids. The CDR3 coding sequence is TGCGCCAGCAGCCTGGGACAGTTTATGGACGAGCAGTACTTC. This translates into CASSLGQFMDEQYF.

This clone occurred once. The CDR3, as DNA: TGTGCCAGCGGATCACCGGGACAGAGCAATCAGCCCCAGCATTTT. This sequence encodes CASGSPGQSNQPQHF. The chain uses TRBV2 and TRBJ1-5, with TRBD1 identical over 7 bases. CDR1 and CDR2 (germline): SNHLY, FYNNEI. The V segment lost 8 bases and the J segment 1 base; nucleotides outside the gene matches: 8. The CDR3 has 15 residues.

V and J are TRBV9 and TRBJ2-1; maybe TRBD1 (7 bases). V lost 0 bases and J lost 3, with 19 bases in between. The CDR3 covers 18 residues. Germline values: CDR1 SGDLS, CDR2 YYNGEE. The CDR3 coding sequence is TGTGCCAGCAGCGTAGCTACATGGCGGGACAGAGACTACAATGAGCAGTTCTTC. Translating gives CASSVATWRDRDYNEQFF.

The V call is TRBV12-3 or TRBV12-4, the J call TRBJ2-2, with 7 bases identical to TRBD2. This CDR3 comprises 12 residues. Unmatched junction bases numbered 7, after V lost 5 bases and J lost 13 bases. CDR3 residues: CASSQSPGGLFF. The DNA for the CDR3 is TGTGCCAGCAGTCAAAGCCCGGGAGGGCTGTTTTTT.

V and J are TRBV12-3 or TRBV12-4 and TRBJ2-7; tentative D call: TRBD1 (6 bases). The CDR3 is 13 amino acids. V was pared by 2 bases and J by 6 bases, with 11 bases between. The CDR3 DNA is TGTGCCAGCAGTTTAAAGTTAGGGGGCGAGCAGTACTTC. This encodes CASSLKLGGEQYF.

This clone appeared a few times. This rearrangement joins TRBV29-1 to TRBJ2-7; tentatively, D is TRBD1 (6 bases). Germline CDR1 and CDR2: SQVTM and ANQGSEA. V lost 8 bases to trimming and J lost 3 bases, with 11 bases between them. This CDR3 contains 11 residues. The CDR3 region is CSPQGNYEQYF. The CDR3 coding sequence is TGCAGCCCCCAGGGGAACTACGAGCAGTACTTC.

This clone was recorded once. Written as DNA, the CDR3 is TGTGCCAGCAGCTCCCGGACAGGGACCTACGAGCAGTACTTC. It is translated as CASSSRTGTYEQYF. The V gene is TRBV7-2, the J gene TRBJ2-7; TRBD1 agrees at 8 bases. With V trimmed by 4 bases and J by 2 bases, 4 bases remained unmatched. The germline gives CDR1 SGHTA, CDR2 FQGNSA. The CDR3 consists of 14 residues.